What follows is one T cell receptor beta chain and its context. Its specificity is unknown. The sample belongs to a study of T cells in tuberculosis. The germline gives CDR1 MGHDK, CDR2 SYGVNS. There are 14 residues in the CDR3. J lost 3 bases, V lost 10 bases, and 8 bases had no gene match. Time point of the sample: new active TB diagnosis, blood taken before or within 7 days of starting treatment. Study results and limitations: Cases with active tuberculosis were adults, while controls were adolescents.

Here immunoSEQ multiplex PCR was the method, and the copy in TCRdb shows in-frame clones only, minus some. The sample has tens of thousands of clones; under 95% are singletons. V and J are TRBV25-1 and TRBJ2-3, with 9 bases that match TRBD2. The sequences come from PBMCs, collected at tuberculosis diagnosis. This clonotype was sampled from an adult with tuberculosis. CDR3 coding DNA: TGTGCCACCTCAGGGCTAGCGGGGACAGATACGCAGTATTTT. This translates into CATSGLAGTDTQYF.